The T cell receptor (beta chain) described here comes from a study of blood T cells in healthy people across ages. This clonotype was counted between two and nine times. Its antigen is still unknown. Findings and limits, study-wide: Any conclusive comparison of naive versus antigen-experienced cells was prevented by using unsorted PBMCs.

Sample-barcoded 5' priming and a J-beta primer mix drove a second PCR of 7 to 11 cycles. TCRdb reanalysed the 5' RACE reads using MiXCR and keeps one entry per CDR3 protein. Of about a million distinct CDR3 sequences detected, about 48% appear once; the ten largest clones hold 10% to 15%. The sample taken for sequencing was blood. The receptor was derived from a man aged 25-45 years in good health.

This chain's CDR3 is CATSSTPKTSRSQETQYF. The DNA for the CDR3 is TGTGCCACCAGCTCCACCCCGAAAACTAGCAGGAGCCAAGAGACCCAGTACTTC. The chain is built from TRBV24-1 and TRBJ2-5, with TRBD2 as a possible D gene (6 bases). Trimming stripped 7 bases from V and 1 base from J, with 24 bases between. The CDR3 runs to 18 residues. Germline CDR1 and CDR2: KGHDR and SFDVKD.